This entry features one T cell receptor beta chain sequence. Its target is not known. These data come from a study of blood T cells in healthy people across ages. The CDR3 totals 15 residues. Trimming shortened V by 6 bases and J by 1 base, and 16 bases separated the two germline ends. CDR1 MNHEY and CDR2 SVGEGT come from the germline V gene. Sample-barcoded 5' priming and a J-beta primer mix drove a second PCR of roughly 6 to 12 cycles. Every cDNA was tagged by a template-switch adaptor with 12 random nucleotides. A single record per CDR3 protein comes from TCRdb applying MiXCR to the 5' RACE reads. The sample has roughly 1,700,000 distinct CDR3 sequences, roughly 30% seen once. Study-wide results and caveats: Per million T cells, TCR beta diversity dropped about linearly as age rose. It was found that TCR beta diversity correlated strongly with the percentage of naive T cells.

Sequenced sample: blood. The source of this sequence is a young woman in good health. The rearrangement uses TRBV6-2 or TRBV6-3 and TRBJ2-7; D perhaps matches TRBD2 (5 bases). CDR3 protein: CASSSLGLASYEQYF. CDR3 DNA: TGTGCCAGCAGCAGTCTCGGACTGGCTTCCTACGAGCAGTACTTC.